These 11 T cell receptor beta chains share one sample of origin, sequenced in a study of blood T cell repertoires in COVID-19. Libraries were prepared by immunoSEQ multiplex PCR; TCRdb keeps only in-frame clonotypes and omits some of them. The sample has around 100,000 clones; around 90% are singletons. Sequenced input: peripheral blood. The receptor set was obtained from a man aged 45-65 years with acute or convalescent COVID-19.

The CDR3 coding sequence is TGTGCCAGCACTCGAGGAGCAGGGGGGAACTCACCCCTCCACTTT. The encoded protein is CASTRGAGGNSPLHF. This chain links TRBV6-5 with TRBJ1-6; the match to TRBD1 covers 7 bases. CDR1 is MNHEY and CDR2 is SVGAGI in the germline V gene. J gave up 10 bases and V 7 bases, and 13 bases lay outside the gene matches. The CDR3 loop spans 15 amino acids.

The chain employs TRBV28 and TRBJ2-3, with a tentative D call TRBD2 (7 bases). Germline V gives CDR1 MDHEN, CDR2 SYDVKM. The CDR3 consists of 15 residues. The germline V and J ends were trimmed by 3 bases and 6 bases, with 16 bases remaining between them. CDR3 in amino acids: CASSFLGGGRDTQYF. The CDR3 DNA follows: TGTGCCAGCAGTTTTTTGGGGGGGGGCCGGGATACGCAGTATTTT. The whole variable domain, filled in from reference TRBV28 and TRBJ2-3, reads DVKVTQSSRYLVKRTGEKVFLECVQDMDHENMFWYRQDPGLGLRLIYFSYDVKMKEKGDIPEGYSVSREKKERFSLILESASTNQTSMYLCASSFLGGGRDTQYFGPGTRLTVL.

The chain uses TRBV2 and TRBJ2-1, with a tentative D call TRBD2 (5 bases). The length of the CDR3 is 14 residues. The V gene lost 1 base and the J gene lost 9 bases, with 13 bases spanning the gap. From germline, CDR1 is SNHLY and CDR2 FYNNEI. CDR3 residues: CASSEGDRGTEQFF. CDR3 sequence (DNA): TGTGCCAGCAGTGAAGGAGACCGGGGAACTGAGCAGTTCTTC.

The chain uses TRBV5-8 and TRBJ1-1, with D perhaps TRBD1 (5 bases). The germline V and J ends were trimmed by 1 base and 5 bases, with 15 bases remaining between them. Germline V gene data show CDR1 as SGHTS and CDR2 as YDEGEE. This CDR3 is built from 15 residues. The CDR3 region is CASSLWRGPTTEAFF. The DNA for the CDR3 is TGTGCCAGCAGCTTGTGGAGGGGACCCACGACTGAAGCTTTCTTT.

This clone was seen only a few times. The CDR3, as DNA: TGTGCCAGCAGCCAACTTCCGGCCTCGAGGGACACTGAAGCTTTCTTT. Translated, it gives CASSQLPASRDTEAFF. This chain connects TRBV7-8 to TRBJ1-1; D unresolved. The CDR3 is 16 residues long. Germline V gives CDR1 SGHVS, CDR2 FQNEAQ. The V gene lost 5 bases and the J gene lost 3 bases, with 19 bases spanning the gap.

The V gene is TRBV11-1, the J gene TRBJ1-6, with D possibly being TRBD1 (5 bases). Looked up from germline, CDR1 is SGHAT and CDR2 is FQDESV (reference sequence). The CDR3 sequence is 14 residues long. Trimming left V 5 bases short and J 8 bases short, with 13 bases between. CDR3 in DNA: TGTGCCAGCAGCATCGGGGGGGACTATTCACCCCTCCACTTT. Encoded protein: CASSIGGDYSPLHF.

This clone showed up just once. The rearrangement links TRBV4-1 to TRBJ1-1; a possible D gene is TRBD1 (5 bases). This CDR3 spans 14 amino acids. Germline CDR1 is MGHRA and CDR2 is YSYEKL. The V end lost 0 bases, the J end lost 1 base, and 6 bases lay between the germline ends. The CDR3 sequence: CASSQEGGNTEAFF. The CDR3 DNA sequence: TGCGCCAGCAGCCAAGAGGGGGGGAACACTGAAGCTTTCTTT.

The rearrangement uses TRBV11-3 and TRBJ2-7; D may be TRBD1 (6 bases). Trimming took off 1 base at V and 6 bases at J, with 19 bases between the two ends. The germline V gene encodes CDR1 SGHNT and CDR2 YENEEA. The CDR3 consists of 16 residues. The CDR3 region has the DNA TGTGCCAGCAGCTTAGTATCCGACAGGCAGTCGGGCGAGCAGTACTTC. It is translated as CASSLVSDRQSGEQYF.

The genes are TRBV6-1 and TRBJ2-2, with a weak D call TRBD1 (6 bases). There are 19 residues in the CDR3. The V end was cut by 3 bases, the J end by 4 bases, with 24 bases between. Germline CDR1 reads MNHNS; CDR2 reads SASEGT. The CDR3 nucleotides are TGTGCCAGCAGTGAGCCCTCACCGGGACACCCTTTGAGCACCGGGGAGCTGTTTTTT. This translates into CASSEPSPGHPLSTGELFF.

This chain uses TRBV2 with TRBJ1-5; possible D gene TRBD1, 6 bases. The germline V gene has CDR1 SNHLY and CDR2 FYNNEI. CDR3 length: 14 amino acids. The V end lost 5 bases, the J end lost 7 bases, and 15 bases lay between the germline ends. The CDR3 coding sequence is TGTGCCAGCAGTTCGCCAGGGGCTGGGCAGCCCCAGCATTTT. Translating gives CASSSPGAGQPQHF.

V gene TRBV14 combines with J gene TRBJ1-1; possibly TRBD1 for D (6 bases). The V gene's germline CDR1 is SGHDN and CDR2 FVKESK. The length of the CDR3 is 13 residues. V was pared by 4 bases and J by 7 bases, with 13 bases between. CDR3 sequence: CASSRDGTFEAFF. The CDR3 region has the DNA TGTGCCAGCAGCCGAGATGGGACATTTGAAGCTTTCTTT.